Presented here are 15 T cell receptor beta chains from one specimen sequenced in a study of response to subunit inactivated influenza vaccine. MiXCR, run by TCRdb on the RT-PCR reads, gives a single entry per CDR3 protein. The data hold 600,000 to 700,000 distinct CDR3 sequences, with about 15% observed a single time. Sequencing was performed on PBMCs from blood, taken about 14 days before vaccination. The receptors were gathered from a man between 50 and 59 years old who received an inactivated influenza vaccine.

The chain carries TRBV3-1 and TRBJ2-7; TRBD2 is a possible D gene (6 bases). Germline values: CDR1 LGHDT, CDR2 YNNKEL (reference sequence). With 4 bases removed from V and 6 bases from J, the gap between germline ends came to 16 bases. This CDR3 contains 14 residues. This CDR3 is CASSRGGGSGEQYF. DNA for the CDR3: TGTGCCAGCAGCCGGGGTGGGGGGTCCGGCGAGCAGTACTTC.

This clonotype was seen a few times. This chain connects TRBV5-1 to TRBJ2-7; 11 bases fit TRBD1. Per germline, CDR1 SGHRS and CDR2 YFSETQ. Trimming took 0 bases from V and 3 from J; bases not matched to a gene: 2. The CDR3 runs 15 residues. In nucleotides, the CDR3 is TGCGCCAGCAGCTTGGAAGGGACAGGGGGCTACGAGCAGTACTTC. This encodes CASSLEGTGGYEQYF. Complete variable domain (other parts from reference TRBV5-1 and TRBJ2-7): KAGVTQTPRYLIKTRGQQVTLSCSPISGHRSVSWYQQTPGQGLQFLFEYFSETQRNKGNFPGRFSGRQFSNSRSEMNVSTLELGDSALYLCASSLEGTGGYEQYFGPGTRLTVT.

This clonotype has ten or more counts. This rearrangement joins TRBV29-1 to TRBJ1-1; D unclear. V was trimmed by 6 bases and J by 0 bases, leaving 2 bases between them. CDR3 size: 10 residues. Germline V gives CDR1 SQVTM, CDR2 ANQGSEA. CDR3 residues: CSVLNTEAFF. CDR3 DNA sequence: TGCAGCGTGCTGAACACTGAAGCTTTCTTT. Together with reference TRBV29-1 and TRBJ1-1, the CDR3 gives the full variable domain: SAVISQKPSRDICQRGTSLTIQCQVDSQVTMMFWYRQQPGQSLTLIATANQGSEATYESGFVIDKFPISRPNLTFSTLTVSNMSPEDSSIYLCSVLNTEAFFGQGTRLTVV.

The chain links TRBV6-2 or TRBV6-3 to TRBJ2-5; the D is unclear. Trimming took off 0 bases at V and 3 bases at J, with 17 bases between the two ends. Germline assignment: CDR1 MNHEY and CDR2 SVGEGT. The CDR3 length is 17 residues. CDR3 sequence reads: CASSYSSLPIKKETQYF. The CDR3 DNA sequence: TGTGCCAGCAGTTACTCGTCCTTACCGATTAAAAAAGAGACCCAGTACTTC.

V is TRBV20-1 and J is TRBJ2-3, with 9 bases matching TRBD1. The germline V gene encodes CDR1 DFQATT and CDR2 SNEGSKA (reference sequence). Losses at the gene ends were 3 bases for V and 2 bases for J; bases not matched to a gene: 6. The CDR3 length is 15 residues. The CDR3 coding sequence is TGCAGTGCTAGGAGGGGGACAGGGACCACAGATACGCAGTATTTT. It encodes CSARRGTGTTDTQYF.

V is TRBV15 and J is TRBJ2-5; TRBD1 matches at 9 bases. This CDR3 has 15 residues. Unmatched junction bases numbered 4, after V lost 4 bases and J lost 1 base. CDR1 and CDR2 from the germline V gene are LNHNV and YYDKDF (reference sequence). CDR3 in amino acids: CATSKGQGLQETQYF. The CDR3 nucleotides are TGTGCCACCAGCAAAGGACAGGGGCTCCAAGAGACCCAGTACTTC.

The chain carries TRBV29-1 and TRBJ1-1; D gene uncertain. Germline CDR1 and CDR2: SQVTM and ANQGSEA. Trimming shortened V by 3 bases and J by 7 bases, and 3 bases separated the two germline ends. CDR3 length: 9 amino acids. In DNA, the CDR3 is TGCAGCGTTGACAGTGAAGCTTTCTTT. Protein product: CSVDSEAFF.

The CDR3 nucleotides read TGTGCCAGCAGCGTAGAAGCGGGGAGAACAGATACGCAGTATTTT. This encodes CASSVEAGRTDTQYF. The V call is TRBV9, the J call TRBJ2-3, with 7 bases fitting TRBD2. From germline, CDR1 is SGDLS and CDR2 YYNGEE. Germline trimming cut 0 bases from V and 3 bases from J; bases unmatched to any gene: 4. This CDR3 has 15 amino acids.

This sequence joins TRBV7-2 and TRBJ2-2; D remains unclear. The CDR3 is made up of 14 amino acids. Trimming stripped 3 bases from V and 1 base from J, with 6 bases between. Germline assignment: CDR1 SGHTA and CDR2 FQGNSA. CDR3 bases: TGTGCCAGCAGCTTGGTCGAGAACACCGGGGAGCTGTTTTTT. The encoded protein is CASSLVENTGELFF.

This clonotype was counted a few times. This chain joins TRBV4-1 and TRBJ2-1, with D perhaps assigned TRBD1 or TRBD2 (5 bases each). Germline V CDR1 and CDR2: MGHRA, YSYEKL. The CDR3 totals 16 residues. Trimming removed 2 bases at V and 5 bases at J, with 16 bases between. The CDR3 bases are TGCGCCAGCAGCCAAAAAATGGGACGGATTGACAATGAGCAGTTCTTC. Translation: CASSQKMGRIDNEQFF.

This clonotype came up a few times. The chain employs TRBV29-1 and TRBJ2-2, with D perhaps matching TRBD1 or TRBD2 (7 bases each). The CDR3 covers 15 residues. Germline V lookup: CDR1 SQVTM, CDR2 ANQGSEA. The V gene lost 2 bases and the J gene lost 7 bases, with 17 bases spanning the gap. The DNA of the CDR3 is TGCAGCGTTGAATGGTCGGGGAGGGGGCGCGGGGAGCTGTTTTTT. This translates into CSVEWSGRGRGELFF.

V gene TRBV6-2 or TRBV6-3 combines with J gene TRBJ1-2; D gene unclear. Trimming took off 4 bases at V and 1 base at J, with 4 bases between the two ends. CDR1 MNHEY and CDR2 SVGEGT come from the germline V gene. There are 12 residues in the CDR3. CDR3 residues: CASSSVNYGYTF. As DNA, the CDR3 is TGTGCCAGCAGTTCAGTTAACTATGGCTACACCTTC.

The CDR3 DNA reads TGCAGTGCTTGGACAGCGGCTGGATACAACACTGAAGCTTTCTTT. This translates into CSAWTAAGYNTEAFF. The chain carries TRBV20-1 and TRBJ1-1; D perhaps matches TRBD1 (6 bases). This CDR3 region has 15 residues. The V end lost 5 bases, the J end lost 2 bases, and 18 bases lay between the germline ends. In germline, CDR1 is DFQATT, CDR2 SNEGSKA (reference sequence).

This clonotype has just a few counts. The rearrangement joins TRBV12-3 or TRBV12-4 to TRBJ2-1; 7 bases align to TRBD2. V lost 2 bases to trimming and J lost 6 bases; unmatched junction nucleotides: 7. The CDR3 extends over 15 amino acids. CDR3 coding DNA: TGTGCCAGCAGTTTATCGCGGGGGAGAGGCAATGAGCAGTTCTTC. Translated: CASSLSRGRGNEQFF.

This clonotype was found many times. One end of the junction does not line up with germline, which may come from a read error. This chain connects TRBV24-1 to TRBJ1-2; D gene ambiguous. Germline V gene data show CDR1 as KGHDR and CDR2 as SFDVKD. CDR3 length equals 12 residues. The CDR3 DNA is TGTGCCACCAGTGATTCCGGGAAAGTAGCCTCCTTC. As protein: CATSDSGKVASF.